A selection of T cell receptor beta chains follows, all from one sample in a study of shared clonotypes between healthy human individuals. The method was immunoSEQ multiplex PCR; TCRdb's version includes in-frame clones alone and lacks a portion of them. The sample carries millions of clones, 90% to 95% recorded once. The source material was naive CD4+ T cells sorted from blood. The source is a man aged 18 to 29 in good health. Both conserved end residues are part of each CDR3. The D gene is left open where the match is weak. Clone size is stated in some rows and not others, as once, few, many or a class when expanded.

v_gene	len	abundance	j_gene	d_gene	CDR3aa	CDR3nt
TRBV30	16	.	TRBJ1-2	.	CAWQQIGTSSNYGYTF	TGTGCCTGGCAGCAGATCGGGACATCCTCTAACTATGGCTACACCTTC
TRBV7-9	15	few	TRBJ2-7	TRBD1	CASSPLGQGVFEQYF	TGTGCCAGCAGCCCACTTGGACAGGGGGTATTCGAGCAGTACTTC
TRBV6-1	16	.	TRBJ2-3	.	CASSEGNNYVADTQYF	TGTGCCAGCAGTGAGGGGAATAACTATGTGGCAGATACGCAGTATTTT
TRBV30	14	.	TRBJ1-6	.	CAWSVRQGPSPLHF	TGTGCCTGGAGTGTAAGGCAGGGGCCTTCACCCCTCCACTTT
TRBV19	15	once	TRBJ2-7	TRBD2	CASSTGTSGQYEQYF	TGTGCCAGTAGTACGGGGACTAGCGGGCAGTACGAGCAGTACTTC
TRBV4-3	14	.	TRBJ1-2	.	CASSQPGQINGYTF	TGCGCCAGCAGCCAACCGGGCCAAATTAACGGCTACACCTTC
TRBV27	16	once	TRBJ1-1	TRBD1	CASRVGQTLGNTEAFF	TGTGCCAGCAGGGTGGGACAGACCTTAGGAAACACTGAAGCTTTCTTT
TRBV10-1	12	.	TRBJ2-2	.	CASKENTGELFF	TGCGCCAGCAAAGAGAACACCGGGGAGCTGTTTTTT
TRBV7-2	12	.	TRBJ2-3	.	CASSPVADTQYF	TGTGCCAGCAGCCCAGTTGCAGATACGCAGTATTTT
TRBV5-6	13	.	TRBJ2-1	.	CASRKTGVNEQFF	TGTGCCAGCAGAAAGACAGGAGTCAATGAGCAGTTCTTC
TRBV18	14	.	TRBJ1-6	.	CASSIQGYNSPLHF	TGTGCCAGCTCAATACAGGGTTATAATTCACCCCTCCACTTT
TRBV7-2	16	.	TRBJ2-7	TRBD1	CASSLPRDRGPYEQYF	TGTGCCAGCAGCTTACCGAGGGACAGGGGTCCCTACGAGCAGTACTTC
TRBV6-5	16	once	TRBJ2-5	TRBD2	CASSYSIGLAEETQYF	TGTGCCAGCAGTTACTCAATCGGACTAGCGGAAGAGACCCAGTACTTC
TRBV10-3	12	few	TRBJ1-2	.	CAISETAYGYTF	TGTGCCATCAGTGAGACAGCTTATGGCTACACCTTC
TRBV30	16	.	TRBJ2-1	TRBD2	CAWSWSSGRALNEQFF	TGTGCCTGGAGTTGGTCTAGCGGGAGGGCTTTGAATGAGCAGTTCTTC
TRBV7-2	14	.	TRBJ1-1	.	CASSLIGGTSGAFF	TGTGCCAGCAGCTTAATTGGAGGGACCTCTGGGGCTTTCTTT